Shown below are 27 T cell receptor beta chains from a single sample sequenced in a study of beta chain features in type 1 diabetes. Isolated RNA was reverse transcribed in full, so expressed TCRB transcripts were sequenced. Method: immunoSEQ multiplex PCR; TCRdb's copy keeps in-frame clones and lacks some. The repertoire holds approximately 160,000 clones, with less than 9.5% as singletons. Sequencing input: central memory CD4+ T cells from blood. The receptors come from a woman aged 18-29 years in good health.

In this sample, this clone turned up a few times. The rearrangement uses TRBV11-2 and TRBJ2-3; TRBD1 might be the D (6 bases). CDR1 SGHAT and CDR2 FQNNGV come from the germline V gene. This CDR3 contains 16 residues. V was clipped by 5 bases and J by 2 bases, with 17 bases between them. The CDR3 DNA is TGTGCCAGCAGCCCAAGGGGGAGAGGGGTCACAGATACGCAGTATTTT. It is translated as CASSPRGRGVTDTQYF. Complete variable domain (other parts from reference TRBV11-2 and TRBJ2-3): EAGVAQSPRYKIIEKRQSVAFWCNPISGHATLYWYQQILGQGPKLLIQFQNNGVVDDSQLPKDRFSAERLKGVDSTLKIQPAKLEDSAVYLCASSPRGRGVTDTQYFGPGTRLTVL.

This clone has a handful of counts. Other DNA sequences in this sample translate to the same CDR3. The CDR3 bases are TGTGCCAGCAGCTCGGGACTAGCGGGGGGGAGAGATACGCAGTATTTT. Translation gives CASSSGLAGGRDTQYF. The gene calls are TRBV7-2 and TRBJ2-3; 16 nucleotides match TRBD2. Germline loops: CDR1 SGHTA, CDR2 FQGNSA. J lost 5 bases, V lost 4 bases, and 3 bases had no gene match. The CDR3 is 16 amino acids.

This clone was counted a few times. The gene calls are TRBV2 and TRBJ1-2; 10 positions agree with TRBD1. The CDR3 sequence is 14 residues long. Losses at the gene ends were 4 bases for V and 8 bases for J; bases not matched to a gene: 7. Per the germline V gene, CDR1 is SNHLY and CDR2 is FYNNEI. This CDR3 is CASSAEGQGVGYTF. The CDR3 region has the DNA TGTGCCAGCAGTGCAGAAGGACAGGGGGTAGGCTACACCTTC.

This clone was found many times. The chain has TRBV30 and TRBJ1-6; D may be TRBD1 (6 bases). The CDR3 is made up of 14 amino acids. Germline CDR1 GTSNPN, CDR2 SVGIG (reference sequence). V lost 3 bases and J 5 bases, leaving 11 bases between the germline ends. Here the CDR3 reads CAWSTDSNNSPLHF. CDR3 coding DNA: TGTGCCTGGAGCACGGACAGTAATAATTCACCCCTCCACTTT.

The chain carries TRBV30 and TRBJ2-7; tentative D call: TRBD2 (5 bases). V dropped 3 bases and J dropped 5 bases, with 17 bases sitting between them. Germline V CDR1 and CDR2: GTSNPN, SVGIG (reference sequence). The CDR3 covers 14 residues. As DNA, the CDR3 is TGTGCCTGGAGCCGGCCCCGGCGGGCAGACGAGCAGTACTTC. Protein product: CAWSRPRRADEQYF.

This clone occurred a few times. The genes are TRBV7-6 and TRBJ2-7; D might be TRBD1 (5 bases). The CDR3 has 13 residues. The V gene's germline CDR1 is SGHVS and CDR2 FNYEAQ. The V end lost 1 base, the J end lost 7 bases, and 11 bases lay between the germline ends. The CDR3 region has the DNA TGTGCCAGCAGCTTAGTCAGGGCCGGGGAGCAGTACTTC. Its protein product is CASSLVRAGEQYF.

This clone was seen a few times. The chain uses TRBV18 and TRBJ2-3; D remains ambiguous. The CDR3 sequence is 14 residues long. Trimming stripped 1 base from V and 5 bases from J, with 10 bases between. In germline, CDR1 is KGHSH, CDR2 LQKENI. CDR3 DNA: TGTGCCAGCTCACCACTGCGAGGTCGAGATACGCAGTATTTT. Translating it yields CASSPLRGRDTQYF.

In its sample, this clone was seen many times. The rearrangement joins TRBV18 to TRBJ2-7, with TRBD2 matching 9 bases. In germline, CDR1 is KGHSH, CDR2 LQKENI. The CDR3 totals 15 residues. With 2 bases clipped from V and 1 base from J, the junction kept 3 bases outside the gene matches. The CDR3 sequence: CASSPAGGPSYEQYF. CDR3 DNA: TGTGCCAGCTCACCAGCGGGGGGGCCTTCCTACGAGCAGTACTTC.

This clone was seen a handful of times. The rearrangement uses TRBV5-1 and TRBJ2-3, with D possibly matching TRBD2 (6 bases). V was cut by 2 bases and J by 4 bases, with 8 bases left in between. The CDR3 is 13 amino acids. CDR1 is SGHRS, CDR2 YFSETQ, per germline. Here the CDR3 reads CASSFGSADTQYF. The DNA for the CDR3 is TGCGCCAGCAGCTTCGGGAGCGCAGATACGCAGTATTTT.

As DNA, the CDR3 is TGTGCCAGCTCACCACAGACAGGGGATACGCAGTATTTT. Translating gives CASSPQTGDTQYF. This chain joins TRBV18 and TRBJ2-3, with 7 bases matching TRBD1. The germline gives CDR1 KGHSH, CDR2 LQKENI. J was trimmed by 6 bases and V by 1 base; bases with no gene match: 1. CDR3 length: 13 amino acids.

V usage is TRBV11-2 and J usage is TRBJ1-4; 9 bases fit TRBD1. The CDR3 extends over 15 amino acids. The germline V gene encodes CDR1 SGHAT and CDR2 FQNNGV. J gave up 16 bases and V 4 bases, and 16 bases lay outside the gene matches. The DNA for the CDR3 is TGTGCCAGCAGCTACGGGGGACAGGGTACTCGGAGTAGGTTTTTT. Its translation: CASSYGGQGTRSRFF.

This clone was observed a few times. The rearrangement joins TRBV28 to TRBJ1-2; 7 bases map to TRBD1. The V segment lost 8 bases and the J segment 7 bases; nucleotides outside the gene matches: 13. Germline V gene sequence: CDR1 MDHEN, CDR2 SYDVKM. The CDR3 covers 14 residues. Written as DNA, the CDR3 is TGTGCCAGCCTCTCGGGAGGGGGCGGAGGTGGCTACACCTTC. Translated, it gives CASLSGGGGGGYTF.

The gene calls are TRBV7-9 and TRBJ2-5; TRBD1 aligns across 12 bases. The CDR3 spans 15 residues. Looked up from germline, CDR1 is SEHNR and CDR2 is FQNEAQ (reference sequence). V lost 5 bases and J lost 5; bases outside the gene matches: 6. The CDR3 loop is CASSRRDRGQETQYF. In DNA, the CDR3 is TGTGCCAGCAGCAGACGGGACAGGGGGCAGGAGACCCAGTACTTC.

This clone was recorded a few times. The chain carries TRBV7-6 and TRBJ2-7, with 7 positions matching TRBD2. CDR1 is SGHVS and CDR2 is FNYEAQ in the germline V gene. J lost 5 bases, V lost 2 bases, and 6 bases had no gene match. The CDR3 runs to 14 residues. The CDR3 protein is CASSLLGTKNEQYF. The CDR3 nucleotides read TGTGCCAGCAGCTTATTAGGGACTAAAAACGAGCAGTACTTC. Based on the CDR3 plus reference TRBV7-6 and TRBJ2-7, the full variable domain is GAGVSQSPRYKVTKRGQDVALRCDPISGHVSLYWYRQALGQGPEFLTYFNYEAQQDKSGLPNDRFSAERPEGSISTLTIQRTEQRDSAMYRCASSLLGTKNEQYFGPGTRLTVT.

The chain uses TRBV9 and TRBJ2-7; D gene uncertain. The length of the CDR3 is 14 residues. CDR1 SGDLS and CDR2 YYNGEE come from the germline V gene. V lost 0 bases and J 2 bases, leaving 9 bases between the germline ends. The chain's CDR3 is CASSVGAYPYEQYF. CDR3 nucleotides: TGTGCCAGCAGCGTAGGGGCTTACCCCTACGAGCAGTACTTC.

This clone has only a few counts. The chain carries TRBV6-5 and TRBJ1-1, with TRBD1 as a possible D gene (5 bases). The CDR3 has 14 amino acids. Trimming shortened V by 3 bases and J by 0 bases, and 8 bases separated the two germline ends. Germline V gene sequence: CDR1 MNHEY, CDR2 SVGAGI. CDR3 DNA: TGTGCCAGCAGTTATGCAGGGATGAACACTGAAGCTTTCTTT. Protein: CASSYAGMNTEAFF.

The rearrangement uses TRBV7-2 and TRBJ2-5, with D possibly matching TRBD2 (6 bases). V was cut by 4 bases and J by 7 bases, with 10 bases left in between. The CDR3 totals 12 residues. Germline lookup yields CDR1 SGHTA and CDR2 FQGNSA. The CDR3 bases are TGTGCCAGCAGCTCGGGGGAAGGGACCCAGTACTTC. Encoded protein: CASSSGEGTQYF.

To note about this clone: The sample has other DNA sequences that encode this CDR3 too. This chain links TRBV5-1 with TRBJ2-7, with 9 bases that match TRBD1. From germline, CDR1 is SGHRS and CDR2 YFSETQ. V shed 3 bases and J 2 bases; nucleotides not matched to a gene: 3. This CDR3 spans 14 amino acids. The CDR3 nucleotides read TGCGCCAGCAGCTCAGGACAGGGGACCTACGAGCAGTACTTC. Its translation: CASSSGQGTYEQYF. The variable domain in full, with the rest retrieved from reference TRBV5-1 and TRBJ2-7, is KAGVTQTPRYLIKTRGQQVTLSCSPISGHRSVSWYQQTPGQGLQFLFEYFSETQRNKGNFPGRFSGRQFSNSRSEMNVSTLELGDSALYLCASSSGQGTYEQYFGPGTRLTVT.

The chain employs TRBV28 and TRBJ2-1, with 12 bases matching TRBD2. Trimming at V came to 3 bases and at J to 4 bases, leaving 16 bases not matched to a gene. The CDR3 is 20 residues long. Germline values: CDR1 MDHEN, CDR2 SYDVKM. CDR3 protein: CASSLPSGRAGMGIYNEQFF. CDR3 bases: TGTGCCAGCAGTTTGCCTAGCGGGAGGGCCGGGATGGGGATATACAATGAGCAGTTCTTC.

The V and J genes are TRBV2 and TRBJ2-7; 7 positions match TRBD2. The V gene's germline CDR1 is SNHLY and CDR2 FYNNEI. The CDR3 has 13 amino acids. V lost 7 bases, J lost 1 base, and 4 bases stayed unmatched. In nucleotides, the CDR3 is TGTGCCAGCAACCCGGGGGGTTCCTACGAGCAGTACTTC. This codes for CASNPGGSYEQYF.

The rearrangement joins TRBV4-2 to TRBJ2-2, with 8 bases aligning to TRBD2. Per the germline V gene, CDR1 is LGHNA and CDR2 is YNFKEQ. With 0 bases clipped from V and 3 bases from J, the junction kept 9 bases outside the gene matches. CDR3 length equals 18 residues. CDR3 coding DNA: TGTGCCAGCAGCCAAGAATGGTCCGGGGGGGCCTACACCGGGGAGCTGTTTTTT. It is translated as CASSQEWSGGAYTGELFF.

The CDR3, as DNA: TGCGCCAGCAGCCCTCTCGGCCCGGGGACTGAAGCTTTCTTT. This translates into CASSPLGPGTEAFF. This chain uses TRBV4-1 with TRBJ1-1; no definite D call. Trimming shortened V by 4 bases and J by 5 bases, and 14 bases separated the two germline ends. Germline V lookup: CDR1 MGHRA, CDR2 YSYEKL. The CDR3 has 14 residues.

The chain is built from TRBV6-5 and TRBJ2-5, with D hard to call. CDR3 length equals 13 residues. With 6 bases removed from V and 7 bases from J, the gap between germline ends came to 15 bases. Germline CDR1 and CDR2: MNHEY and SVGAGI. This CDR3 is CASRDGPGGTQYF. DNA for the CDR3: TGTGCCAGCAGGGATGGCCCTGGCGGGACCCAGTACTTC.

This CDR3 reads CASLTGEDYGYTF. The CDR3 coding sequence is TGCGCCAGTTTGACAGGGGAAGACTATGGCTACACCTTC. This rearrangement joins TRBV23-1 to TRBJ1-2; 8 bases are shared with TRBD1. TRBV23-1 is noted as an ORF with a role that remains uncertain. The CDR3 is 13 amino acids. V shed 9 bases, J shed 3 bases, and the junction held 6 bases outside the gene matches.

V usage is TRBV5-4 and J usage is TRBJ2-6; D is uncertain. Germline loops: CDR1 SGHNT, CDR2 YYREEE (reference sequence). Between the trimmed V and J ends, which lost 4 bases and 2 bases, there was a span of 13 bases. The CDR3 length is 16 residues. Here the CDR3 DNA reads TGTGCCAGCAGCCAAGCGACGGGTGCTGGGGCCAACGTCCTGACTTTC. Encoded protein: CASSQATGAGANVLTF.

This clone was detected a few times. The chain joins TRBV9 to TRBJ1-6, with 7 bases that match TRBD1. This CDR3 region has 14 residues. The J segment lost 7 bases and the V segment lost 1 base, leaving 2 bases of the junction unmatched. Per the germline V gene, CDR1 is SGDLS and CDR2 is YYNGEE. CDR3 sequence reads: CASSVIQGNSPLHF. The CDR3 region has the DNA TGTGCCAGCAGCGTAATACAGGGGAATTCACCCCTCCACTTT.

In this sample, this clone turned up a few times. The J gene is TRBJ1-2, the V gene TRBV18, with D maybe TRBD1 (6 bases). The CDR3 has 15 amino acids. V gave up 3 bases and J gave up 8 bases, with 19 bases separating them. Germline V gene data show CDR1 as KGHSH and CDR2 as LQKENI. The DNA for the CDR3 is TGTGCCAGCTCACCTAACCTGGACAGCCCTAGAGGCTACACCTTC. Amino acids: CASSPNLDSPRGYTF. The variable domain in full, completed from reference TRBV18 and TRBJ1-2, reads NAGVMQNPRHLVRRRGQEARLRCSPMKGHSHVYWYRQLPEEGLKFMVYLQKENIIDESGMPKERFSAEFPKEGPSILRIQQVVRGDSAAYFCASSPNLDSPRGYTFGSGTRLTVV.